This T cell receptor (beta chain) stems from a study of T cells in Graves' hyperthyroidism and ophthalmopathy. Amplification of TCR beta CDR3 regions used RNA as the template. Initially, a first-round RT-PCR of the TCR CDR3 employed the HTBI primer set. MiXCR, applied by TCRdb to the multiplex PCR reads, yields one record per CDR3 protein. The sample comprises a few hundred thousand distinct CDR3 sequences, over 15% of which are singletons, and around 50% rests with the top ten. Study outcomes and limitations: Most thyroid clonotypes expanded above 0.001 appeared in blood too. Prediction of ophthalmopathy progression came a median around 6 months pre-onset.

There are many counts of this clonotype. Its antigen is still unknown. Sequenced material: blood. The sequence was obtained from a woman between 45 and 60 years old with Graves' hyperthyroidism.

CDR3 in DNA: TGCAGTGCTAGGTCCCCTAGCGGGAGCCTGGATACGCAGTATTTT. Amino acids: CSARSPSGSLDTQYF. V and J are TRBV20-1 and TRBJ2-3; 10 bases agree with TRBD2. Germline V gives CDR1 DFQATT, CDR2 SNEGSKA (reference sequence). Losses at the gene ends were 3 bases for V and 6 bases for J; bases not matched to a gene: 9. This CDR3 contains 15 residues.